The T cell receptor (beta chain) under discussion was sequenced for a study of blood T cell repertoires in COVID-19. About the study: COVID-19 samples from acute and convalescent phases originated in the United States, Italy and Spain.

In this sample, this clone turned up a few times. Generated by immunoSEQ multiplex PCR, the TCRdb table keeps only in-frame clones and is missing some. The repertoire holds a few hundred thousand clones, with roughly 86% as singletons. The sequencing sample was made of peripheral blood. This TCR derives from a man in his forties who had recovered from COVID-19.

CDR3 in amino acids: CASSPDGLTDTQYF. CDR3 DNA sequence: TGTGCCAGCAGCCCAGACGGACTGACAGATACGCAGTATTTT. The chain couples TRBV9 to TRBJ2-3; the D gene is possibly TRBD2 (5 bases). The V end lost 4 bases, the J end lost 3 bases, and 12 bases lay between the germline ends. Looked up from germline, CDR1 is SGDLS and CDR2 is YYNGEE. This CDR3 is built from 14 residues. The full variable domain, rest sourced from reference TRBV9 and TRBJ2-3, is DSGVTQTPKHLITATGQRVTLRCSPRSGDLSVYWYQQSLDQGLQFLIQYYNGEERAKGNILERFSAQQFPDLHSELNLSSLELGDSALYFCASSPDGLTDTQYFGPGTRLTVL.